This is a list of T cell receptor beta chains from one sample in a study of blood T cell repertoires in COVID-19. The repertoire was sequenced with immunoSEQ multiplex PCR; TCRdb's copy has only in-frame clones and lacks some. The repertoire holds about 45,000 clones, with almost 90% as singletons. Material for sequencing was peripheral blood. The receptors here all came from a human donor in a cohort sampled during active COVID-19. Each CDR3 is given with its conserved first and last residue. A D gene is named only where the DNA matches it firmly. Size is omitted from some rows. Given values are once, few, many or a class for expanded clones.

TRBD1	TRBV24-1	17	NA	TRBJ2-1	TGTGCCACCAGTGATCATACGACCGGGACAGGAATCAATGAGCAGTTCTTC	CATSDHTTGTGINEQFF
NA	TRBV19	14	NA	TRBJ2-2	TGTGCCAGTAGTATAGTATGGGGGGCCGGGGAGCTGTTTTTT	CASSIVWGAGELFF
TRBD1	TRBV30	13	NA	TRBJ1-2	TGTGCCTGGATAAGGGACAGACACTATGGCTACACCTTC	CAWIRDRHYGYTF
TRBD1	TRBV19	17	NA	TRBJ2-1	TGTGCCAGTAGCAAGCGTATGACAGGGAGCTCCTACAATGAGCAGTTCTTC	CASSKRMTGSSYNEQFF
NA	TRBV9	12	NA	TRBJ2-5	TGTGCCAGCAGCCCCGTACAAGAGACCCAGTACTTC	CASSPVQETQYF
TRBD1	TRBV5-1	15	once	TRBJ1-1	TGCGCCAGCAGCGGCCTTGAGACAGGGACCTCTGAAGCTTTCTTT	CASSGLETGTSEAFF
TRBD1	TRBV5-6	16	NA	TRBJ1-3	TGTGCCAGCAGCTTGGACAGGGGCCTCTCTGGAAACACCATATATTTT	CASSLDRGLSGNTIYF
TRBD2	TRBV7-8	19	NA	TRBJ2-1	TGTGCCAGCAGCTCCCTCCCCTCTAGCGGGGGGTACGGCGACAATGAGCAGTTCTTC	CASSSLPSSGGYGDNEQFF
TRBD1	TRBV7-6	15	medium-sized	TRBJ1-1	TGTGCCAGCAGCTTAGTTGGCAGGGGGAGCACTGAAGCTTTCTTT	CASSLVGRGSTEAFF
TRBD1	TRBV5-1	14	few	TRBJ2-2	TGCGCCAGCACGGGACAGGGAGTCGCCGGGGAGCTGTTTTTT	CASTGQGVAGELFF
TRBD1	TRBV10-3	14	NA	TRBJ1-5	TGTGCCGCGGCACCGGGACAGAACAATCAGCCCCAGCATTTT	CAAAPGQNNQPQHF
TRBD1	TRBV9	14	NA	TRBJ1-5	TGTGCCAGCAGCGTTACAGGGGACGATCAGCCCCAGCATTTT	CASSVTGDDQPQHF
NA	TRBV11-2	13	NA	TRBJ1-1	TGTGCCAGCAGCTTAGTGGGGGGGCCGGGAGCTTTCTTT	CASSLVGGPGAFF
NA	TRBV12-3/TRBV12-4	13	NA	TRBJ1-1	TGTGCCAGCAGCGATAGTGTGGTTCGGGGAGCTTTCTTT	CASSDSVVRGAFF
TRBD2	TRBV18	14	once	TRBJ2-7	TGTGCCAGCTCACCCCCGGGACTAGAATACGAGCAGTACTTC	CASSPPGLEYEQYF
TRBD1	TRBV5-8	15	NA	TRBJ1-5	TGTGCCAGCAGCTTAGACAGGGGATATAATCAGCCCCAGCATTTT	CASSLDRGYNQPQHF
NA	TRBV7-2	14	NA	TRBJ2-7	TGTGCCAGCAGCTTAAGGCGGGTAGCCTACGAGCAGTACTTC	CASSLRRVAYEQYF
TRBD1	TRBV7-3	13	NA	TRBJ1-1	TGTGCCAGCAGCCAAGACAGGGACACTGAAGCTTTCTTT	CASSQDRDTEAFF
TRBD2	TRBV7-8	15	NA	TRBJ2-1	TGTGCCAGCAGCTTTAGCGGGGTCTCCTACAATGAGCAGTTCTTC	CASSFSGVSYNEQFF
TRBD2	TRBV4-3	15	NA	TRBJ2-7	TGCGCCAGCAGCCAAGGACTAGCGGGCTCCTACGAGCAGTACTTC	CASSQGLAGSYEQYF
NA	TRBV11-2	13	NA	TRBJ2-7	TGTGCCAGCAGCTTCACAGCCGTCAACGAGCAGTACTTC	CASSFTAVNEQYF
NA	TRBV19	17	NA	TRBJ1-2	TGTGCCAGTAGTTCCTCAACCCCGGGACTCAGGAACTATGGCTACACCTTC	CASSSSTPGLRNYGYTF
NA	TRBV7-2	12	NA	TRBJ2-7	TGTGCCAGCAGCTTCGCGGGGAGGGAGCAGTACTTC	CASSFAGREQYF
NA	TRBV3-1/TRBV3-2	13	NA	TRBJ2-7	TGTGCCAGCAGCCAGAAACCCGAGAGGGAGCAGTACTTC	CASSQKPEREQYF
NA	TRBV30	11	once	TRBJ2-7	TGTGCCTGGAGTGTAAGTCGGTGGCAGTACTTC	CAWSVSRWQYF
TRBD1	TRBV5-1	15	NA	TRBJ1-4	TGCGCCAGCAGCGACGGGACAGCGAATAATGAAAAACTGTTTTTT	CASSDGTANNEKLFF
NA	TRBV19	14	NA	TRBJ2-3	TGTGCCAGTAGTAGCGGGACTAGCACAGATACGCAGTATTTT	CASSSGTSTDTQYF
NA	TRBV6-2/TRBV6-3	15	NA	TRBJ2-7	TGTGCCAGCAGTTACGGGCCAGGGGATCTCTACGAGCAGTACTTC	CASSYGPGDLYEQYF
NA	TRBV29-1	13	NA	TRBJ1-1	TGCAGCGTTCAACAGGTCATGAACACTGAAGCTTTCTTT	CSVQQVMNTEAFF
NA	TRBV24-1	14	NA	TRBJ2-3	TGTGCCACACCCTGGTTTTGCGTCACAGATACGCAGTATTTT	CATPWFCVTDTQYF
NA	TRBV5-6	15	NA	TRBJ2-6	TGTGCCAGCAACCCAGGGGACTCTGGGGCCAACGTCCTGACTTTC	CASNPGDSGANVLTF
NA	TRBV19	15	NA	TRBJ1-4	TGTGCCAGTAGTACCGGACGGGGTATGGGCGAAAAACTGTTTTTT	CASSTGRGMGEKLFF
TRBD1	TRBV3-1/TRBV3-2	16	NA	TRBJ2-5	TGTGCCAGCAGCCAGGAAGGACAGGGACTTCAAGAGACCCAGTACTTC	CASSQEGQGLQETQYF
NA	TRBV3-1/TRBV3-2	16	NA	TRBJ1-2	TGTGCCAGCAGCCAAGCCGCAGGGGTTGTCGGTAGTGGCTACACCTTC	CASSQAAGVVGSGYTF
NA	TRBV7-2	14	NA	TRBJ2-7	TGTGCCAGCAGCTTTGGGGCGGGGCGGGGTCGGCAGTACTTC	CASSFGAGRGRQYF
TRBD2	TRBV11-2	15	once	TRBJ2-2	TGTGCCAGCACCACGCGGCGGGGGGGCGTCGGGGAGCTGTTTTTT	CASTTRRGGVGELFF
TRBD2	TRBV4-2	16	once	TRBJ2-7	TGTGCCAGCAGCCAAGTCCGGGGGGACGATCTATACCCGCAGTACTTC	CASSQVRGDDLYPQYF
NA	TRBV4-1	15	NA	TRBJ1-1	TGCGCCAGCAGCCTTTTTGGGGAGTTGAGCACTGAAGCTTTCTTT	CASSLFGELSTEAFF
NA	TRBV18	14	NA	TRBJ1-5	TGTGCCAGCTCAGAACGCGGGAGCCATCAGCCCCAGCATTTT	CASSERGSHQPQHF
TRBD1	TRBV5-6	15	NA	TRBJ2-1	TGTGCCAGCAGCGTGTGGACAGGGCCTTACAATGAGCAGTTCTTC	CASSVWTGPYNEQFF
NA	TRBV19	15	once	TRBJ2-2	TGTGCCAGTAGTTCCCCCCTGTGGGGGCAAGGGGAGCTGTTTTTT	CASSSPLWGQGELFF
NA	TRBV15	14	NA	TRBJ1-1	TGTGCCACCAGCATAGGACAAAAGAACACTGAAGCTTTCTTT	CATSIGQKNTEAFF
NA	TRBV27	15	NA	TRBJ2-6	TGTGCCAGCAGTTTGGGGGCGATGGGGGCCAACGTCCTGACTTTC	CASSLGAMGANVLTF
NA	TRBV2	15	NA	TRBJ1-2	TGTGCCAGCAACCTCGGGACTGGCGGTCTTTATGGCTACACCTTC	CASNLGTGGLYGYTF
TRBD2	TRBV5-1	15	NA	TRBJ2-3	TGCGCCAGCAGCAGGGGACGGGGGGGCACAGATACGCAGTATTTT	CASSRGRGGTDTQYF
TRBD1	TRBV11-2	16	NA	TRBJ1-1	TGTGCCAGCAGCTTCGGGCCGGACAGGGCGAACACTGAAGCTTTCTTT	CASSFGPDRANTEAFF
TRBD1	TRBV4-3	16	few	TRBJ1-2	TGCGCCAGCAGCAGAGGCCTGACAGGGTCGAGCTATGGCTACACCTTC	CASSRGLTGSSYGYTF
TRBD1	TRBV19	14	NA	TRBJ1-1	TGTGCCAGTATCAGACAGGGGGCTGGGACTGAAGCTTTCTTT	CASIRQGAGTEAFF
TRBD1	TRBV10-3	15	NA	TRBJ2-3	TGTGCCATCAGTGAACAGGGGCCTCTCCCAGATACGCAGTATTTT	CAISEQGPLPDTQYF
NA	TRBV7-8	12	NA	TRBJ1-1	TGTGCCAGCAGCTTCTCTTACACTGAAGCTTTCTTT	CASSFSYTEAFF
NA	TRBV3-1/TRBV3-2	18	NA	TRBJ1-3	TGTGCCAGCAGCCAAGAGGGGTGGAGGGAAGGATTTGGAAACACCATATATTTT	CASSQEGWREGFGNTIYF
TRBD1	TRBV7-8	16	NA	TRBJ1-2	TGTGCCAGCAGCCGATCCGCAGGGGGCCCAGGTTTAGGCTACACCTTC	CASSRSAGGPGLGYTF
NA	TRBV5-1	17	NA	TRBJ2-3	TGCGCCAGCAGCTTGGTGGGCGGAGGGATAGGCCCAGATACGCAGTATTTT	CASSLVGGGIGPDTQYF
TRBD1	TRBV6-6	13	NA	TRBJ2-1	TGTGCCAGCAGACTTCGACAGGGCGGTGAGCAGTTCTTC	CASRLRQGGEQFF